The source of this TCR beta chain is a study of T cells in Graves' hyperthyroidism and ophthalmopathy. Across the whole study: Any treatment followed the collection of peripheral blood at initial diagnosis.

The authors deemed Graves' hyperthyroidism stable absent ophthalmopathy progression within 18 months. From RNA transcripts, TCR beta CDR3 regions were amplified. A first-round RT-PCR of the TCR CDR3 used the HTBI primer set. TCRdb fed the multiplex PCR reads into MiXCR, producing one record per CDR3 protein. The table includes approximately 300,000 distinct CDR3 sequences, 16% detected once. This clonotype was found many times. The sequencing input was blood. The clonotype comes from a man aged 30 to 45 with Graves' hyperthyroidism.

The CDR3 nucleotides are TGTGCCAGCAGCGACGGGCGGGAGCCCTACGAGCAGTACTTC. The encoded protein is CASSDGREPYEQYF. This chain links TRBV3-1 with TRBJ2-7; 7 bases line up with TRBD2. Trimming removed 5 bases from V and 2 bases from J; junction bases left unmatched: 6. The CDR3 length is 14 residues. The V gene's germline CDR1 is LGHDT and CDR2 YNNKEL (reference sequence).